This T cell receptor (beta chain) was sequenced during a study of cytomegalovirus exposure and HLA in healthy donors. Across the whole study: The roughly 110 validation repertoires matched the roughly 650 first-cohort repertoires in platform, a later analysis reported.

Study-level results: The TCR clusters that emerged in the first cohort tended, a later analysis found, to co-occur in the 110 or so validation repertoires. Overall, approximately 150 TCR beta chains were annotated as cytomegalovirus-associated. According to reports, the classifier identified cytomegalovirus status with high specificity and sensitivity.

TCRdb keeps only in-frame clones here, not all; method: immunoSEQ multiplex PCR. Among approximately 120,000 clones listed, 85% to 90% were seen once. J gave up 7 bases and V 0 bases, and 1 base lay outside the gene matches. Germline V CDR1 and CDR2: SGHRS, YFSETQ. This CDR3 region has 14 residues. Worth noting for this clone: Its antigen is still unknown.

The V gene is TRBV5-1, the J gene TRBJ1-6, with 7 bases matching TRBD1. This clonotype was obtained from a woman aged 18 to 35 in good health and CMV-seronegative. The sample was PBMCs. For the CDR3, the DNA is TGCGCCAGCAGCTTGGGACAGGGAAATTCACCCCTCCACTTT. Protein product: CASSLGQGNSPLHF. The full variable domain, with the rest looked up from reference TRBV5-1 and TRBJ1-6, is KAGVTQTPRYLIKTRGQQVTLSCSPISGHRSVSWYQQTPGQGLQFLFEYFSETQRNKGNFPGRFSGRQFSNSRSEMNVSTLELGDSALYLCASSLGQGNSPLHFGNGTRLTVT.